This T cell receptor (beta chain) was obtained from a study of shared clonotypes between healthy human individuals. Across the study: With ages of 18 to 49, the donors were two women and a few men.

In the case of this clone: The antigen remains unidentified.

The assay was immunoSEQ multiplex PCR, and TCRdb's table has in-frame clones only and misses some. The sample holds around 2.5 million clones; 80% to 95% are singletons and the top ten take approximately 0.37%. Study results and caveats: Naive subsets tended to show greater estimated richness than memory subsets. Investigators expected sequencing depth to affect clonotype sharing among donors.

CDR1 is SGHTA and CDR2 is FQGTGA in the germline V gene. This CDR3 comprises 15 residues. Losses at the gene ends were 5 bases for V and 3 bases for J; bases not matched to a gene: 6. The chain combines TRBV7-3 with TRBJ2-3; 9 bases line up with TRBD1. The source material was naive CD4+ T cells from PBMCs. The subset denotes: CD45RA+ positively selected. This clonotype was obtained from a man between 18 and 29 years old in good health. Some clones in this sample may be carry-over from other donors' samples. CDR3 sequence: CASSASQGATDTQYF. CDR3 nucleotide sequence: TGTGCCAGCAGCGCCTCACAGGGGGCAACAGATACGCAGTATTTT.